This TCR beta chain was sequenced during a study of T cells after yellow fever vaccination. The CDR3 sequence is 19 residues long. V dropped 3 bases and J dropped 0; count of bases not matched to a gene: 11. CDR1 is SGHAT and CDR2 is FQNNGV in the germline V gene. From the 5' RACE reads, TCRdb called clonotypes with MiXCR, one entry per CDR3 protein. The data contain 450,000 to 650,000 distinct CDR3 sequences, 21% of them seen just once; the ten biggest clones take up 15% to 20%. Overall study results and limits: Sorted repertoires could include abundant contaminating clonotypes from bulk cells.

The table lists this clonotype with a few counts. The target antigen is unknown. The specimen was PBMCs, collected roughly 23 days after the first yellow fever vaccination. The chain carries TRBV11-2 and TRBJ2-6; 7 bases are a match to TRBD1. The sequence was collected from a man younger than 35 who received the YFV17D yellow fever vaccine. CDR3 amino acids: CASSLTSGTVFSGANVLTF. The CDR3 DNA sequence: TGTGCCAGCAGCTTGACCTCCGGGACAGTTTTCTCTGGGGCCAACGTCCTGACTTTC.